The 10 T cell receptor beta chains in this list originate from one sample, sequenced in a study of radiation and T cells in renal cell carcinoma. The time point: blood 2 weeks post-SBRT. Treatment described: 15 Gy SBRT to primary tumor, nephrectomy 4 weeks later. Libraries were prepared by immunoSEQ multiplex PCR; TCRdb keeps only in-frame clonotypes and omits some of them. Of tens of thousands of clones listed, around three quarters are singletons. Here the sequenced sample was blood, taken from a patient whose treatment included radiotherapy and nephrectomy. The receptors come from a man between 60 and 75 years old with renal cell carcinoma.

This chain uses TRBV5-4 with TRBJ2-2; TRBD2 matches 11 bases. Germline loops: CDR1 SGHNT, CDR2 YYREEE (reference sequence). The CDR3 runs to 16 residues. V gave up 7 bases and J gave up 5 bases; unmatched junction bases: 10. This chain's CDR3 is CASYTRLAGTTGELFF. The DNA of the CDR3 is TGTGCCAGCTATACTAGACTAGCGGGGACGACCGGGGAGCTGTTTTTT.

The genes are TRBV6-6 and TRBJ1-5; no definite D call. Trimming left V 4 bases short and J 6 bases short, with 10 bases between. Germline loops: CDR1 MNHNY, CDR2 SVGAGI (reference sequence). The CDR3 contains 13 residues. CDR3 loop: CASSFLGGQPQHF. CDR3 coding DNA: TGTGCCAGCAGTTTTCTGGGTGGTCAGCCCCAGCATTTT.

The chain is built from TRBV6-1 and TRBJ2-2; D perhaps matches TRBD1 (5 bases). Germline V CDR1 and CDR2: MNHNS, SASEGT. V lost 4 bases and J 4 bases, leaving 7 bases between the germline ends. This CDR3 spans 13 amino acids. The CDR3 coding sequence is TGTGCCAGCAGTGGACAGCCCACCGGGGAGCTGTTTTTT. Translated, it gives CASSGQPTGELFF.

The chain carries TRBV5-1 and TRBJ2-3; D might be TRBD1 or TRBD2, each matching 5 bases. The CDR3 has 16 residues. CDR1 is SGHRS and CDR2 is YFSETQ in the germline V gene. The V end lost 3 bases, the J end lost 6 bases, and 20 bases lay between the germline ends. The CDR3 loop is CASSSDIGAPSDTQYF. CDR3 DNA sequence: TGCGCCAGCAGCTCTGATATCGGGGCCCCCTCCGATACGCAGTATTTT. The full variable domain, with the rest looked up from reference TRBV5-1 and TRBJ2-3, is KAGVTQTPRYLIKTRGQQVTLSCSPISGHRSVSWYQQTPGQGLQFLFEYFSETQRNKGNFPGRFSGRQFSNSRSEMNVSTLELGDSALYLCASSSDIGAPSDTQYFGPGTRLTVL.

The genes are TRBV7-2 and TRBJ2-2; D remains unclear. The CDR3 loop spans 13 amino acids. Germline assignment: CDR1 SGHTA and CDR2 FQGNSA. V shed 5 bases and J shed 5 bases, with 9 bases lying between them. The CDR3 sequence: CASSPGFTGELFF. The CDR3 nucleotides read TGTGCCAGCAGCCCGGGCTTTACCGGGGAGCTGTTTTTT.

This chain uses TRBV18 with TRBJ1-2; TRBD1 is a possible D gene (5 bases). Trimming took 0 bases from V and 7 from J, leaving 15 bases between them. This CDR3 is built from 15 residues. The germline V gene has CDR1 KGHSH and CDR2 LQKENI. The CDR3 is CASSPPVTGGIGYTF. The DNA of the CDR3 is TGTGCCAGCTCACCACCGGTAACAGGAGGTATTGGCTACACCTTC.

This CDR3 reads CASSPQASTDTQYF. The CDR3 region has the DNA TGTGCCAGCAGTCCCCAGGCTAGCACAGATACGCAGTATTTT. The chain employs TRBV9 and TRBJ2-3; D is uncertain. This CDR3 comprises 14 residues. The germline V gene encodes CDR1 SGDLS and CDR2 YYNGEE. V lost 5 bases and J 0 bases, leaving 10 bases between the germline ends. Filled out from reference TRBV9 and TRBJ2-3, the complete variable domain reads DSGVTQTPKHLITATGQRVTLRCSPRSGDLSVYWYQQSLDQGLQFLIQYYNGEERAKGNILERFSAQQFPDLHSELNLSSLELGDSALYFCASSPQASTDTQYFGPGTRLTVL.

The rearrangement links TRBV19 to TRBJ2-2, with D possibly TRBD1 on 6 matching bases. The CDR3 contains 14 residues. CDR1 LNHDA and CDR2 SQIVND come from the germline V gene (reference sequence). V lost 7 bases and J 5 bases, leaving 14 bases between the germline ends. The CDR3, as DNA: TGTGCCAGTATCGAACAGGGAAGAACCGGGGAGCTGTTTTTT. It yields the protein CASIEQGRTGELFF.

This clone was observed a handful of times. The rearrangement links TRBV30 to TRBJ1-2, with D unresolved. This CDR3 contains 12 residues. Trimming shortened V by 3 bases and J by 5 bases, and 10 bases separated the two germline ends. Per the germline V gene, CDR1 is GTSNPN and CDR2 is SVGIG (reference sequence). CDR3 amino acids: CAWSFVGYGYTF. In DNA form, the CDR3 reads TGTGCCTGGAGCTTTGTAGGGTATGGCTACACCTTC.

This clone appeared a few times. The chain links TRBV7-2 to TRBJ2-3, with 10 bases fitting TRBD2. This CDR3 contains 15 residues. Germline CDR1 reads SGHTA; CDR2 reads FQGNSA. V gave up 4 bases and J gave up 6 bases; unmatched junction bases: 7. The CDR3 loop is CASSSIAGGWDTQYF. The CDR3 DNA reads TGTGCCAGCAGCTCCATAGCGGGAGGCTGGGATACGCAGTATTTT.